This T cell receptor beta chain was identified in a study of cytomegalovirus exposure and HLA in healthy donors. Study-level background: Later analysis reported that the 130 or so validation repertoires shared the platform of the roughly 700 first-cohort repertoires. Whole-study results and caveats: Most sequenced TCRs were rare (though some public TCRs occurred in many donors).

The CDR3 sequence is 16 residues long. Trimming took 2 bases from V and 5 from J; bases not matched to a gene: 6. CDR1 and CDR2 (germline): LGHNA, YSLEER. Here immunoSEQ multiplex PCR was the method, and the copy in TCRdb shows in-frame clones only, minus some. This repertoire shows around 250,000 clones, around 89% found once; its top ten account for roughly 0.38%. A word on this clone: Antigen specificity is unknown.

Separation from the roughly 670-subject first cohort characterized the roughly 120-subject validation cohort, to which the donors belonged. Sequenced material: PBMCs. The clonotype was recovered from a woman between 18 and 30 years old in good health and CMV-seronegative. The chain has TRBV4-3 and TRBJ1-2; 12 nucleotides match TRBD1. The CDR3 DNA sequence: TGCGCCAGCAGCCAACACGGGACAGGGGGCGCTTATGGCTACACCTTC. This codes for CASSQHGTGGAYGYTF.